This entry lists 23 T cell receptor beta chains sequenced from one sample in a study of T cells in Graves' hyperthyroidism and ophthalmopathy. RNA transcripts were the template for amplifying TCR beta CDR3 regions. The HTBI primer set was used in a first-round RT-PCR of the TCR CDR3. TCRdb re-called the multiplex PCR reads with MiXCR, one entry per CDR3 protein. Of 400,000 to 500,000 distinct CDR3 sequences listed, around 15% are singletons. Material: blood. The receptors here all came from a woman under 30 with Graves' hyperthyroidism.

This chain joins TRBV3-1 and TRBJ2-1; TRBD2 might be the D (6 bases). The germline V gene encodes CDR1 LGHDT and CDR2 YNNKEL (reference sequence). Trimming pared 3 bases from V and 6 bases from J, leaving 15 bases between. The CDR3 is made up of 15 amino acids. The CDR3 region has the DNA TGTGCCAGCAGCCACATAACGACTAGTCCCAATGAGCAGTTCTTC. The encoded protein is CASSHITTSPNEQFF.

As regards this clonotype: This may be a read error, as it is one base from a much larger clone. This chain joins TRBV3-1 and TRBJ2-7; 8 nucleotides line up with TRBD2. The J call may be faulty, since TRBJ2-1 better matches the DNA end. This CDR3 is built from 15 residues. Germline V gene data show CDR1 as LGHDT and CDR2 as YNNKEL (reference sequence). CDR3 in amino acids: CASSQVSGGTYEQFF. CDR3 coding DNA: TGTGCCAGCAGCCAAGTCAGCGGGGGAACCTACGAGCAGTTCTTC.

V is TRBV27 and J is TRBJ2-7; D is uncertain. CDR3 size: 15 residues. The V gene lost 8 bases and the J gene lost 2 bases, with 19 bases spanning the gap. Germline CDR1 is MNHEY and CDR2 is SMNVEV (reference sequence). The CDR3: CASSPSPYSPYEQYF. The CDR3 DNA follows: TGTGCCAGCTCCCCATCCCCGTACAGCCCCTACGAGCAGTACTTC.

This clonotype occurred many times. This chain uses TRBV12-3 or TRBV12-4 with TRBJ2-7, with TRBD2 matching 12 bases. The CDR3 sequence is 17 residues long. The trim removed 3 bases at V and 3 bases at J, leaving 9 bases unmatched. CDR3 DNA: TGTGCCAGCAGTTTTCGGGCTAGCGGGAGGGGGGTCTACGAGCAGTACTTC. It specifies CASSFRASGRGVYEQYF.

This clonotype was recorded at least ten times. This rearrangement joins TRBV6-6 to TRBJ1-1; unclear D gene. This CDR3 is built from 14 residues. The V and J ends lost 0 bases and 1 base respectively, with 6 bases between them. The germline gives CDR1 MNHNY, CDR2 SVGAGI (reference sequence). The CDR3 coding sequence is TGTGCCAGCAGTTACTCGAACGGGAACACTGAAGCTTTCTTT. Its protein product is CASSYSNGNTEAFF.

This clonotype was observed at least ten times. The rearrangement links TRBV9 to TRBJ1-1; D gene ambiguous. Germline V gives CDR1 SGDLS, CDR2 YYNGEE. The germline V and J ends were trimmed by 4 bases and 8 bases, with 18 bases remaining between them. The CDR3 is 14 residues long. CDR3 in DNA: TGTGCCAGCAGCCCATCCCCTGAGGGCGGAGAAGCTTTCTTT. Residues: CASSPSPEGGEAFF.

The chain joins TRBV7-6 to TRBJ1-1; D gene uncertain. This CDR3 is built from 15 residues. The germline V gene has CDR1 SGHVS and CDR2 FNYEAQ. V lost 4 bases and J 0 bases, leaving 12 bases between the germline ends. The CDR3 loop reads CASSSLTDMNTEAFF. The CDR3 DNA follows: TGTGCCAGCAGCTCATTAACAGATATGAACACTGAAGCTTTCTTT.

This clonotype occurred many times. V gene TRBV6-1 combines with J gene TRBJ1-3; a weak D match, TRBD1 (5 bases). Per the germline V gene, CDR1 is MNHNS and CDR2 is SASEGT. With 6 bases removed from V and 3 bases from J, the gap between germline ends came to 15 bases. The CDR3 totals 15 residues. CDR3 nucleotide sequence: TGTGCCAGCAGAAGAAGTCAGGGACTTGGAAACACCATATATTTT. It codes for CASRRSQGLGNTIYF.

V is TRBV5-6 and J is TRBJ2-5; TRBD1 is a possible D gene (6 bases). In germline, CDR1 is SGHDT, CDR2 YYEEEE. Trimming took off 5 bases at V and 7 bases at J, with 12 bases between the two ends. The CDR3 sequence is 12 residues long. The CDR3 sequence is CASSSYRVTQYF. CDR3 coding DNA: TGTGCCAGCAGTAGCTACAGGGTGACCCAGTACTTC.

This clonotype was counted many times. The chain couples TRBV6-1 to TRBJ2-7; 9 bases agree with TRBD1. CDR1 MNHNS and CDR2 SASEGT come from the germline V gene. After removal of 0 bases from V and 5 bases from J, the junction contained 5 bases not matched to a gene. The CDR3 runs 15 residues. The CDR3 here is CASSEALGQGNEQYF. CDR3 bases: TGTGCCAGCAGTGAAGCGTTGGGACAGGGAAACGAGCAGTACTTC.

Many counts were recorded for this clonotype. J is TRBJ2-5 and V is TRBV11-3; weak D call: TRBD2 (5 bases). The CDR3 runs 15 residues. The germline V gene encodes CDR1 SGHNT and CDR2 YENEEA. The V end was cut by 2 bases, the J end by 5 bases, with 15 bases between. CDR3 protein: CASSLIGPGWETQYF. CDR3 nucleotides: TGTGCCAGCAGCTTAATAGGTCCGGGATGGGAGACCCAGTACTTC.

This clonotype was detected only a few times. The chain is built from TRBV9 and TRBJ2-5, with D perhaps assigned TRBD1 or TRBD2 (5 bases each). Per the germline V gene, CDR1 is SGDLS and CDR2 is YYNGEE. The CDR3 consists of 14 residues. Trimming took 4 bases from V and 1 from J, leaving 11 bases between them. The CDR3 DNA reads as TGTGCCAGCAGCCCGAGGGACCCCCAAGAGACCCAGTACTTC. It encodes CASSPRDPQETQYF.

This chain links TRBV24-1 with TRBJ1-5, with D perhaps TRBD1 (5 bases). Trimming shortened V by 8 bases and J by 4 bases, and 20 bases separated the two germline ends. The CDR3 length is 16 residues. Per the germline V gene, CDR1 is KGHDR and CDR2 is SFDVKD. CDR3 bases: TGTGCCACCAATCGGGGAGACTGTAGGACAAATCAGCCCCAGCATTTT. This gives the protein CATNRGDCRTNQPQHF.

Note on this clonotype: One end of the junction fails to match germline, which may point to a read error. The CDR3 loop reads CASSMAGGPPSTGTQYF. CDR3 DNA: TGTGCCAGTAGTATGGCGGGAGGGCCGCCGAGCACAGGTACGCAGTATTTT. The chain links TRBV19 to TRBJ2-3; 9 bases agree with TRBD2. Germline V CDR1 and CDR2: LNHDA, SQIVND (reference sequence). This CDR3 contains 17 residues.

The sample holds many counts of this clonotype. The rearrangement uses TRBV12-3 or TRBV12-4 and TRBJ2-1; 8 bases fit TRBD2. Unmatched junction bases numbered 5, after V lost 5 bases and J lost 2 bases. This CDR3 has 15 amino acids. The CDR3 is CASSLIAGTYNEQFF. CDR3 bases: TGTGCCAGCAGTCTGATAGCGGGGACCTACAATGAGCAGTTCTTC.

The chain is built from TRBV7-2 and TRBJ2-2; 12 bases map to TRBD2. The V gene end was trimmed by 3 bases and the J gene end by 7 bases; junction bases not matched to a gene: 9. Germline assignment: CDR1 SGHTA and CDR2 FQGNSA. The CDR3 is made up of 17 amino acids. Written as DNA, the CDR3 is TGTGCCAGCAGCTTCCGACTAGCGGGAGCGAAGGTCGGGGAGCTGTTTTTT. Residues: CASSFRLAGAKVGELFF.

This clonotype was seen more than once but under ten times. The genes are TRBV27 and TRBJ2-7, with TRBD2 matching over 13 bases. Germline CDR1 reads MNHEY; CDR2 reads SMNVEV (reference sequence). The CDR3 spans 18 residues. Germline trimming cut 5 bases from V and 2 bases from J; bases unmatched to any gene: 12. CDR3 amino acids: CASSAGTSGTQPPYEQYF. CDR3 DNA sequence: TGTGCCAGCAGTGCCGGGACTAGCGGGACCCAACCCCCCTACGAGCAGTACTTC.

This clonotype was seen many times. The chain recombines TRBV5-6 with TRBJ2-5, with 7 bases aligning to TRBD2. With 4 bases clipped from V and 5 bases from J, the junction kept 8 bases outside the gene matches. This CDR3 has 14 amino acids. Germline CDR1 is SGHDT and CDR2 is YYEEEE. DNA of the CDR3: TGTGCCAGCAGCCGGGCGGGAGAGGGGGAGACCCAGTACTTC. The encoded protein is CASSRAGEGETQYF.

This clonotype occurred many times. The chain is built from TRBV2 and TRBJ2-1; D is perhaps TRBD1 or TRBD2 (5 bases each). Trimming removed 6 bases at V and 2 bases at J, with 26 bases between. Per the germline V gene, CDR1 is SNHLY and CDR2 is FYNNEI. The CDR3 has 19 amino acids. The CDR3 region is CASRTTRDVAQLTYNEQFF. For the CDR3, the DNA is TGTGCCAGCAGAACTACCAGGGACGTCGCACAGCTCACCTACAATGAGCAGTTCTTC.

The rearrangement uses TRBV19 and TRBJ2-6; no firm D call. V lost 3 bases and J 0 bases, leaving 6 bases between the germline ends. Germline CDR1 is LNHDA and CDR2 is SQIVND (reference sequence). The CDR3 runs to 15 residues. The CDR3 DNA reads as TGTGCCAGTAGTATTTCCGTCTCTGGGGCCAACGTCCTGACTTTC. Amino acid sequence: CASSISVSGANVLTF. The whole variable domain, filled in from reference TRBV19 and TRBJ2-6, reads DGGITQSPKYLFRKEGQNVTLSCEQNLNHDAMYWYRQDPGQGLRLIYYSQIVNDFQKGDIAEGYSVSREKKESFPLTVTSAQKNPTAFYLCASSISVSGANVLTFGAGSRLTVL.

This clonotype occurred a few times. A much larger clone differs by one base, so this may be a read error. This chain uses TRBV6-5 with TRBJ2-5; TRBD1 might be the D (6 bases). This CDR3 contains 14 residues. The V gene's germline CDR1 is MNHEY and CDR2 SVGAGI. V shed 7 bases and J shed 5 bases, with 17 bases lying between them. This CDR3 reads CASNSQGWAETQYF. The CDR3, as DNA: TGTGCCAGCAATTCACAGGGATGGGCGGAGACCCAGTACTTC.

This clonotype has more than one count but fewer than ten. The rearrangement links TRBV6-1 to TRBJ2-2, with D hard to call. V gave up 4 bases and J gave up 5 bases, with 14 bases separating them. The CDR3 is 15 amino acids. The germline V gene has CDR1 MNHNS and CDR2 SASEGT. This CDR3 is CASSGSRVGTGELFF. DNA for the CDR3: TGTGCCAGCAGTGGATCCCGGGTCGGGACCGGGGAGCTGTTTTTT.

This clonotype was counted at least ten times. The rearrangement uses TRBV11-3 and TRBJ2-1, with a possible D match to TRBD2 (6 bases). Trimming removed 1 base from V and 0 bases from J, with 16 bases in between. CDR1 is SGHNT, CDR2 YENEEA, per germline. This CDR3 has 18 residues. In DNA, the CDR3 is TGTGCCAGCAGCTTAGTTATAGGAGCGGGCAGCTCCTACAATGAGCAGTTCTTC. It encodes CASSLVIGAGSSYNEQFF.